This TCR beta chain was obtained from a study of CD8 T cells in Susac syndrome. Random hexamers were used to reverse transcribe roughly 0.45 to 1 ug of RNA. TCRdb itself ran the immunoSEQ multiplex PCR reads through MiXCR, one entry per CDR3 protein. Here the sample spans about 210,000 distinct CDR3 sequences, approximately 95% being singletons. After removal of 4 bases from V and 2 bases from J, the junction contained 3 bases not matched to a gene. This CDR3 spans 13 amino acids. Germline CDR1 SQVTM, CDR2 ANQGSEA. The rearrangement uses TRBV29-1 and TRBJ2-3; 7 bases are a match to TRBD2. The sequence came from a human donor with multiple sclerosis. Material: CD4+ T cells from PBMCs. CDR3 nucleotides: TGCAGCGTTGGGGAGGGGTTCACAGATACGCAGTATTTT. Amino acid sequence: CSVGEGFTDTQYF.